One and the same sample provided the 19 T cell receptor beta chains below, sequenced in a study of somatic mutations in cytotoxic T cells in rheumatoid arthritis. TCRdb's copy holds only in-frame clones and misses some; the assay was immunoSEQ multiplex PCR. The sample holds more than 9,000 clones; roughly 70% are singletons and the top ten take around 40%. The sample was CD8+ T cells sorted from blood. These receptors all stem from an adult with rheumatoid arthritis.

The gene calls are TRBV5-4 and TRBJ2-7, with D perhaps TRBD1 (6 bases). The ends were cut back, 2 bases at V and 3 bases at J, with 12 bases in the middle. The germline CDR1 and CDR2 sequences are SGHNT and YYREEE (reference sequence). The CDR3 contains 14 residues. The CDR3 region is CASSFAGAGYEQYF. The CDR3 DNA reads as TGTGCCAGCAGCTTTGCAGGGGCGGGCTACGAGCAGTACTTC. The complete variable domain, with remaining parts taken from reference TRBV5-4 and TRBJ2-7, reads ETGVTQSPTHLIKTRGQQVTLRCSSQSGHNTVSWYQQALGQGPQFIFQYYREEENGRGNFPPRFSGLQFPNYSSELNVNALELDDSALYLCASSFAGAGYEQYFGPGTRLTVT.

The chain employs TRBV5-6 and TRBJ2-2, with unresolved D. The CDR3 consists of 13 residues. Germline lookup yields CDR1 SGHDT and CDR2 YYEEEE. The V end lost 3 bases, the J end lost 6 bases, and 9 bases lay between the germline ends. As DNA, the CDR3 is TGTGCCAGCAGCTCCTGGTTAGCCGGGGAGCTGTTTTTT. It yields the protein CASSSWLAGELFF.

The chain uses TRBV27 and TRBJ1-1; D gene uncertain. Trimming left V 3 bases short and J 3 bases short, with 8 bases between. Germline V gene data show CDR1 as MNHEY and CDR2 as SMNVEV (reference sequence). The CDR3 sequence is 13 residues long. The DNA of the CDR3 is TGTGCCAGCAGTTTCGTGGGGTACACTGAAGCTTTCTTT. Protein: CASSFVGYTEAFF.

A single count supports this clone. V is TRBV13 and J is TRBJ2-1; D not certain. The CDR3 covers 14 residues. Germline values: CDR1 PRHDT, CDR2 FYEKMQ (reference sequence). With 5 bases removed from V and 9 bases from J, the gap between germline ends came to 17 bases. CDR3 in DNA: TGTGCCAGCAGCCCCGAAAGTCGGAAGGGTGAGCAGTTCTTC. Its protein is CASSPESRKGEQFF.

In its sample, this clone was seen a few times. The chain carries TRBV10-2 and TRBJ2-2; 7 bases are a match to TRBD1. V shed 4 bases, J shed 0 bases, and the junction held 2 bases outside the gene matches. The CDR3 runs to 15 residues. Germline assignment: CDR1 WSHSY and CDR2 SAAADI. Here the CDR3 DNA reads TGCGCCAGCAGTGGTCAGGGGGCGAACACCGGGGAGCTGTTTTTT. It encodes CASSGQGANTGELFF.

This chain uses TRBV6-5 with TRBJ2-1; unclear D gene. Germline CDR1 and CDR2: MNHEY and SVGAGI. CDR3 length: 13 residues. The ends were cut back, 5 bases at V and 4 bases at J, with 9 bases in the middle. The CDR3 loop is CASSLDVYNEQFF. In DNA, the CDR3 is TGTGCCAGCAGTCTGGACGTTTACAATGAGCAGTTCTTC.

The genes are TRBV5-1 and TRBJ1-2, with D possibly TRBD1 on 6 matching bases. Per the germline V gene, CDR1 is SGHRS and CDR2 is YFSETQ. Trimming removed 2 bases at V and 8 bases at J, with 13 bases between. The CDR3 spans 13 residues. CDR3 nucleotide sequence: TGCGCCAGCAGCTTACAGGGAGGTCAGGGCTACACCTTC. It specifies CASSLQGGQGYTF.

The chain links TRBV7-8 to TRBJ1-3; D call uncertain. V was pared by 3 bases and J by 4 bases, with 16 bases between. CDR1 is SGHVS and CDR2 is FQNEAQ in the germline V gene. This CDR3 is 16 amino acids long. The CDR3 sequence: CASSFRRVEQGNTIYF. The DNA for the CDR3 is TGTGCCAGCAGCTTTCGGAGGGTTGAGCAAGGAAACACCATATATTTT.

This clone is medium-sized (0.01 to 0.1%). The CDR3 DNA reads TGTGCCAGCAGCTTAGTGGGGGGGTCCTACAATGAGCAGTTCTTC. Protein product: CASSLVGGSYNEQFF. The chain combines TRBV7-2 with TRBJ2-1, with 7 positions matching TRBD2. Trimming took 1 base from V and 1 from J; bases not matched to a gene: 1. The CDR3 contains 15 residues. The germline V gene encodes CDR1 SGHTA and CDR2 FQGNSA.

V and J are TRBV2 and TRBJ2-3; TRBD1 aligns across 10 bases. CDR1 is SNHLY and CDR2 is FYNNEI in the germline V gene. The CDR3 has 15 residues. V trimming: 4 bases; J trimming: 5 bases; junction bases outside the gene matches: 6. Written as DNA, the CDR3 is TGTGCCAGCAGTGCGACAGGGGGCGTTCAAGATACGCAGTATTTT. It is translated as CASSATGGVQDTQYF.

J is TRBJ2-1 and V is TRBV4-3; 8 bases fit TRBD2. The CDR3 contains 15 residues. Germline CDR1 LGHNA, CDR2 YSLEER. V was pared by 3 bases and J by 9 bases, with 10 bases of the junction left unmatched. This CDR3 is CASSQAGLVGSEQFF. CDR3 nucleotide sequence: TGCGCCAGCAGCCAGGCGGGACTAGTAGGAAGTGAGCAGTTCTTC.

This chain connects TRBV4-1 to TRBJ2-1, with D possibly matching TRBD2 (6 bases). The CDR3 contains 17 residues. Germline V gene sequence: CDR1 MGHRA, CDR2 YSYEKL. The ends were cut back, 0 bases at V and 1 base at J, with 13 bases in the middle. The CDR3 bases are TGCGCCAGCAGCCAAGATCTCATGGGGGGATCCTACAATGAGCAGTTCTTC. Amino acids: CASSQDLMGGSYNEQFF.

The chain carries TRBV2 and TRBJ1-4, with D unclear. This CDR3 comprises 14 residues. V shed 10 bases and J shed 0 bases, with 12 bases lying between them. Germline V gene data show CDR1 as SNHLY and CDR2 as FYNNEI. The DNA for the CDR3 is TGTGCCACCCGGGAGGATGCAACTAATGAAAAACTGTTTTTT. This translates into CATREDATNEKLFF.

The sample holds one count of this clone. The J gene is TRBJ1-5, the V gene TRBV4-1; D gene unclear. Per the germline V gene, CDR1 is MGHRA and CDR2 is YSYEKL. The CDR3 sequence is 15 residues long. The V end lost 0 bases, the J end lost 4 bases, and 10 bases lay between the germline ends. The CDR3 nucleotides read TGCGCCAGCAGCCAAGATAGGGCAGCTAATCAGCCCCAGCATTTT. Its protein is CASSQDRAANQPQHF.

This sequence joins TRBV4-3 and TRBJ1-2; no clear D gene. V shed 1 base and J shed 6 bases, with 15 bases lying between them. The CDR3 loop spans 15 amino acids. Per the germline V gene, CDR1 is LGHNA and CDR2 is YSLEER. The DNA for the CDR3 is TGCGCCAGCAGCCAAGGGGCGATCATCTTGCATGGCTACACCTTC. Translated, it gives CASSQGAIILHGYTF.

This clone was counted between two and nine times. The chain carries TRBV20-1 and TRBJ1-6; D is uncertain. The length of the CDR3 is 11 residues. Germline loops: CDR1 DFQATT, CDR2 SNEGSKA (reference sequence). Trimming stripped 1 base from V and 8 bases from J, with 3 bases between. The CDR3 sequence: CSARGDSPLHF. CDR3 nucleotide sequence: TGCAGTGCTAGAGGAGATTCACCCCTCCACTTT.

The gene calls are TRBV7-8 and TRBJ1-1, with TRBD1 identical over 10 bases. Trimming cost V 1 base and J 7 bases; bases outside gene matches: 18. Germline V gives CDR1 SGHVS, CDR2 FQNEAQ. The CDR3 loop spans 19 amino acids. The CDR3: CASSLDPTGGFASPYEAFF. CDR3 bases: TGTGCCAGCAGCTTAGACCCGACAGGGGGCTTCGCTTCCCCCTATGAAGCTTTCTTT.

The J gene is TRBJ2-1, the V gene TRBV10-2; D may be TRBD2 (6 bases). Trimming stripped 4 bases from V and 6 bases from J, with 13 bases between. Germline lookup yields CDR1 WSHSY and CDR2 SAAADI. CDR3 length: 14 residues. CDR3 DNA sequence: TGCGCCAGCAGTGCTTCCGGGACTTCCAATGAGCAGTTCTTC. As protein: CASSASGTSNEQFF.

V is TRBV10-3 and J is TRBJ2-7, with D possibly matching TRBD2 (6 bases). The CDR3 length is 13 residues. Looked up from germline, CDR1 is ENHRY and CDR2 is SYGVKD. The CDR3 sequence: CASRGDSPYEQYF. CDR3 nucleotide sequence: TGTGCTAGCAGAGGGGACTCCCCCTACGAGCAGTACTTC.